The 13 T cell receptor beta chains below come from one sample, sequenced in a study of OX40 agonist ivuxolimab in advanced cancers. The data were produced by immunoSEQ multiplex PCR, yet TCRdb's version contains in-frame clones alone and is incomplete. The table has around 74,000 clones, about 85% seen once. The sequencing used CD4+ or CD8+ T cells sorted from blood, collected in a trial of the OX40 agonist ivuxolimab. These receptors were obtained from an adult with an advanced solid tumor such as melanoma, head and neck, liver or kidney cancer.

V and J are TRBV7-2 and TRBJ1-2; 7 bases align to TRBD1. The CDR3 totals 16 residues. In germline, CDR1 is SGHTA, CDR2 FQGNSA. V gave up 3 bases and J gave up 4 bases; unmatched junction bases: 11. Here the CDR3 reads CASSLAGDSFVYGYTF. CDR3 coding DNA: TGTGCCAGCAGCTTGGCCGGGGACAGTTTCGTCTATGGCTACACCTTC. The full variable domain, rest sourced from reference TRBV7-2 and TRBJ1-2, is GAGVSQSPSNKVTEKGKDVELRCDPISGHTALYWYRQSLGQGLEFLIYFQGNSAPDKSGLPSDRFSAERTGGSVSTLTIQRTQQEDSAVYLCASSLAGDSFVYGYTFGSGTRLTVV.

The chain recombines TRBV7-2 with TRBJ2-7; TRBD1 or TRBD2 may be the D gene (5 bases each). The CDR3 totals 13 residues. Germline V CDR1 and CDR2: SGHTA, FQGNSA. The V gene lost 3 bases and the J gene lost 8 bases, with 14 bases spanning the gap. Here the CDR3 reads CASSFEGKRQQYF. The CDR3 DNA is TGTGCCAGCAGCTTTGAGGGGAAGCGGCAGCAGTACTTC.

This clone was recorded once. The chain recombines TRBV7-2 with TRBJ2-5, with D perhaps TRBD1 (5 bases). CDR1 is SGHTA and CDR2 is FQGNSA in the germline V gene. Trimming removed 1 base from V and 5 bases from J, with 11 bases in between. The CDR3 runs 14 residues. CDR3 loop: CASSLDQGTETQYF. The CDR3 DNA is TGTGCCAGCAGCTTAGACCAGGGTACGGAGACCCAGTACTTC.

The chain links TRBV5-1 to TRBJ2-3; no firm D call. V lost 1 base and J 0 bases, leaving 6 bases between the germline ends. Germline CDR1 is SGHRS and CDR2 is YFSETQ. The CDR3 length is 14 residues. The CDR3 region is CASSLTDSTDTQYF. Here the CDR3 DNA reads TGCGCCAGCAGCTTGACAGACAGCACAGATACGCAGTATTTT.

V and J are TRBV7-9 and TRBJ1-4, with 10 bases matching TRBD1. J lost 8 bases, V lost 7 bases, and 7 bases had no gene match. The CDR3 extends over 14 amino acids. Germline-derived CDR1 and CDR2 are SEHNR and FQNEAQ (reference sequence). CDR3 region: CASTQAGQGEKLFF. CDR3 bases: TGTGCCAGCACCCAGGCGGGACAGGGGGAAAAACTGTTTTTT.

The CDR3 nucleotides read TGCGCCAGCAGCCAGGACAGGGCGTTGAGCACAGATACGCAGTATTTT. Amino acids: CASSQDRALSTDTQYF. The chain is built from TRBV4-1 and TRBJ2-3; TRBD1 aligns across 8 bases. Germline V lookup: CDR1 MGHRA, CDR2 YSYEKL. Trimming removed 3 bases from V and 0 bases from J; junction bases left unmatched: 5. The CDR3 contains 16 residues.

J is TRBJ1-2 and V is TRBV29-1; 7 bases line up with TRBD1. Trimming at V came to 7 bases and at J to 4 bases, leaving 9 bases not matched to a gene. The CDR3 is made up of 13 amino acids. Germline values: CDR1 SQVTM, CDR2 ANQGSEA. The CDR3 DNA is TGCAGCGCCAGCGAGGGACAGTTCTATGGCTACACCTTC. Encoded protein: CSASEGQFYGYTF.

The CDR3 region has the DNA TGTGCCAGCAGTCTCCAACTAGCGGGGGTTGGCGAGCAGTACTTC. It encodes CASSLQLAGVGEQYF. The rearrangement links TRBV27 to TRBJ2-7, with 11 bases aligning to TRBD2. The V and J ends lost 5 bases and 6 bases, in that order; junction bases with no gene match: 9. This CDR3 region has 15 residues. The V gene's germline CDR1 is MNHEY and CDR2 SMNVEV (reference sequence).

The chain carries TRBV11-2 and TRBJ1-3; D is uncertain. This CDR3 contains 15 residues. The germline V and J ends were trimmed by 0 bases and 8 bases, with 14 bases remaining between them. Per germline, CDR1 SGHAT and CDR2 FQNNGV. CDR3 region: CASSLDRGDGDTIYF. CDR3 DNA sequence: TGTGCCAGCAGCTTAGATCGCGGGGATGGTGACACCATATATTTT.

Regarding this clone: Sequence at one end of the junction differs from germline and may be a read error. This rearrangement joins TRBV30 to TRBJ2-7; tentatively, D is TRBD2 (7 bases). CDR1 is GTSNPN, CDR2 SVGIG, per germline (reference sequence). There are 14 residues in the CDR3. CDR3 sequence: CAWSVGGGAYEQYF. The DNA for the CDR3 is TGTGCCTGGAGTGTAGGTGGGGGGGCCTATGAGCAGTACTTC.

The rearrangement links TRBV5-1 to TRBJ2-3; 9 bases agree with TRBD2. CDR1 and CDR2 (germline): SGHRS, YFSETQ. CDR3 length: 16 amino acids. J was trimmed by 1 base and V by 2 bases; bases with no gene match: 5. The CDR3 coding sequence is TGCGCCAGCAGCTTACCTAGCGGGGTCGGCACAGATACGCAGTATTTT. Its translation is CASSLPSGVGTDTQYF.

The rearrangement joins TRBV11-2 to TRBJ2-7; D gene unclear. Per the germline V gene, CDR1 is SGHAT and CDR2 is FQNNGV. Trimming removed 1 base from V and 6 bases from J, with 10 bases in between. The CDR3 is 13 residues long. Written as DNA, the CDR3 is TGTGCCAGCAGCTTAGCACCCTTGGGCGAGCAGTACTTC. Residues: CASSLAPLGEQYF.

The chain links TRBV5-1 to TRBJ1-2; tentative D call: TRBD1 (5 bases). CDR1 and CDR2 from the germline V gene are SGHRS and YFSETQ. Trimming removed 0 bases from V and 2 bases from J, with 8 bases in between. CDR3 length: 14 amino acids. The CDR3 DNA reads TGCGCCAGCAGCTTGGGGGACGGGAACTATGGCTACACCTTC. Its protein product is CASSLGDGNYGYTF.